This T cell receptor (beta chain) emerged from a study of T cells in Graves' hyperthyroidism and ophthalmopathy. Points from the study as a whole: The model made its ophthalmopathy prediction, and onset followed a median around 6.9 months later. Most thyroid clonotypes with frequency above 0.001 were detected in blood.

Newly diagnosed patients aged 18 to 65 had hyperthyroidism of under 2 months' duration. About this clonotype: Its antigen is undetermined.

Regions amplified from RNA transcripts were the TCR beta CDR3 regions. With the HTBI primer set, the TCR CDR3 went through a first round of RT-PCR. From the multiplex PCR reads, TCRdb called clonotypes with MiXCR, one entry per CDR3 protein. The table includes a few hundred thousand distinct CDR3 sequences, about half detected once. V shed 4 bases and J 5 bases; nucleotides not matched to a gene: 8. Germline CDR1 and CDR2: KGHDR and SFDVKD. The CDR3 sequence is 15 residues long. This TCR was recovered from a woman between 18 and 30 years old with Graves' hyperthyroidism. Sequenced sample: peripheral blood or thyroid tissue (not recorded which). The chain carries TRBV24-1 and TRBJ2-5; 8 bases align to TRBD1. CDR3 sequence (DNA): TGTGCCACCAGTGACCCCGGACAGGGCGAGGAGACCCAGTACTTC. It specifies CATSDPGQGEETQYF.